These T cell receptor beta chains were read from a single sample in a study of shared clonotypes between healthy human individuals. Profiling relied on immunoSEQ multiplex PCR, and the TCRdb table lists in-frame clones only, not all of them. In the table there are about 1.5 million clones, 95% to 99% of which are singletons. The sequenced material came from naive CD4+ T cells sorted from blood. These receptors were taken from a man younger than 40 in good health. CDR3s include the opening cysteine and the closing phenylalanine or tryptophan. A D gene is named only where the DNA matches it firmly. Only some rows state a clone size, as once, few, many or a class for expanded clones.

V: TRBV20-1; J: TRBJ2-7; D: .; size: .; CDR3: CSASSASEQYF; DNA: TGCAGTGCCAGCTCAGCGTCCGAGCAGTACTTC
V: TRBV7-2; J: TRBJ1-2; D: .; size: .; CDR3: CASRLKGVVNYGYTF; DNA: TGTGCCAGCCGACTCAAGGGGGTAGTTAACTATGGCTACACCTTC
V: TRBV28; J: TRBJ2-7; D: TRBD1; size: .; CDR3: CASTGQGSYEQYF; DNA: TGTGCCAGTACGGGACAGGGCAGCTACGAGCAGTACTTC
V: TRBV7-9; J: TRBJ2-5; D: TRBD1; size: .; CDR3: CASSLGQGGSQYF; DNA: TGTGCCAGCAGCTTAGGACAGGGGGGGTCCCAGTACTTC
V: TRBV18; J: TRBJ1-3; D: .; size: .; CDR3: CASSPPTRAGNTIYF; DNA: TGTGCCAGCTCACCACCAACCAGGGCCGGAAACACCATATATTTT
V: TRBV5-6; J: TRBJ2-7; D: .; size: once; CDR3: CASSTSGTSYEQYF; DNA: TGTGCCAGCAGTACATCCGGGACCTCCTACGAGCAGTACTTC
V: TRBV9; J: TRBJ2-7; D: .; size: .; CDR3: CASSLGPDSYEQYF; DNA: TGTGCCAGCAGCCTAGGTCCAGATTCCTACGAGCAGTACTTC
V: TRBV19; J: TRBJ2-1; D: TRBD2; size: .; CDR3: CASSSEGLAGVSYNEQFF; DNA: TGTGCCAGTAGTAGCGAGGGACTAGCGGGGGTCTCCTACAATGAGCAGTTCTTC
V: TRBV5-6; J: TRBJ2-7; D: .; size: .; CDR3: CASRHTGEVYEQYF; DNA: TGTGCCAGCAGACATACAGGGGAGGTCTACGAGCAGTACTTC
V: TRBV18; J: TRBJ1-2; D: .; size: .; CDR3: CASSLTENYGYTF; DNA: TGTGCCAGCTCACTAACAGAGAACTATGGCTACACCTTC
V: TRBV5-1; J: TRBJ2-7; D: TRBD2; size: .; CDR3: CASSLDHDPGGAGRREQYF; DNA: TGCGCCAGCAGCCTCGATCACGACCCCGGCGGAGCGGGACGAAGGGAGCAGTACTTC
V: TRBV28; J: TRBJ1-2; D: .; size: .; CDR3: CASYRSHGYTF; DNA: TGTGCCAGCTACAGGAGTCATGGCTACACCTTC
V: TRBV10-3; J: TRBJ1-3; D: .; size: once; CDR3: CAMQGTHSGNTIYF; DNA: TGTGCCATGCAGGGGACGCACTCTGGAAACACCATATATTTT
V: TRBV2; J: TRBJ1-2; D: .; size: .; CDR3: CASQGSENYGYTF; DNA: TGTGCCAGCCAGGGGTCGGAAAACTATGGCTACACCTTC
V: TRBV5-1; J: TRBJ2-7; D: TRBD1; size: .; CDR3: CASSIWTGGASLVYEQYF; DNA: TGCGCCAGCAGCATATGGACAGGGGGCGCCTCCCTCGTCTACGAGCAGTACTTC
V: TRBV30; J: TRBJ2-1; D: TRBD2; size: .; CDR3: CAWSGAGVSEQFF; DNA: TGTGCCTGGAGTGGCGCGGGAGTAAGTGAGCAGTTCTTC
V: TRBV27; J: TRBJ2-7; D: .; size: .; CDR3: CASSFRSASYEQYF; DNA: TGTGCCAGCAGTTTTAGGTCAGCTTCCTACGAGCAGTACTTC
V: TRBV7-9; J: TRBJ1-1; D: TRBD1; size: .; CDR3: CASSHRGQRNTEAFF; DNA: TGTGCCAGCAGCCACAGGGGGCAGAGGAACACTGAAGCTTTCTTT
V: TRBV6-5; J: TRBJ2-7; D: TRBD2; size: .; CDR3: CASSYPGTSGKGEQYF; DNA: TGTGCCAGCAGTTACCCCGGGACTAGCGGGAAGGGCGAGCAGTACTTC
V: TRBV10-3; J: TRBJ2-3; D: TRBD1; size: once; CDR3: CAISDPQGRTGGPDTQYF; DNA: TGTGCCATCAGTGATCCTCAGGGGCGGACAGGGGGACCAGATACGCAGTATTTT
V: TRBV7-9; J: TRBJ2-1; D: TRBD1; size: .; CDR3: CASSSQGAGNEQFF; DNA: TGTGCCAGCAGCTCACAGGGGGCGGGCAATGAGCAGTTCTTC
V: TRBV5-4; J: TRBJ2-2; D: TRBD2; size: .; CDR3: CASSLGASGTNTGELFF; DNA: TGTGCCAGCAGCTTGGGGGCGAGCGGGACGAACACCGGGGAGCTGTTTTTT
V: TRBV18; J: TRBJ2-1; D: .; size: .; CDR3: CASSPPRGSYNEQFF; DNA: TGTGCCAGCTCACCCCCCAGAGGAAGCTACAATGAGCAGTTCTTC
V: TRBV28; J: TRBJ1-4; D: .; size: .; CDR3: CASGSGVPNEKLFF; DNA: TGTGCCAGCGGATCAGGGGTTCCAAATGAAAAACTGTTTTTT
V: TRBV19; J: TRBJ1-2; D: TRBD1; size: .; CDR3: CASSEGIQGAYGYTF; DNA: TGTGCCAGTTCCGAGGGGATACAGGGGGCCTATGGCTACACCTTC
V: TRBV15; J: TRBJ2-7; D: .; size: .; CDR3: CATSRANRAKSTYEQYF; DNA: TGTGCCACCAGCAGAGCAAACAGGGCGAAGTCCACCTACGAGCAGTACTTC
V: TRBV2; J: TRBJ2-2; D: TRBD2; size: .; CDR3: CASSPLAGLGTGELFF; DNA: TGTGCCAGCAGTCCTCTAGCGGGATTGGGCACCGGGGAGCTGTTTTTT
V: TRBV7-9; J: TRBJ2-3; D: .; size: .; CDR3: CASSSGAYTDTQYF; DNA: TGTGCCAGCAGCTCCGGGGCCTACACAGATACGCAGTATTTT
V: TRBV6-1; J: TRBJ2-3; D: .; size: .; CDR3: CASSELAPNTQYF; DNA: TGTGCCAGCAGTGAACTGGCACCAAATACGCAGTATTTT
V: TRBV6-5; J: TRBJ2-1; D: .; size: .; CDR3: CASSSSSGEQFF; DNA: TGTGCCAGCAGTTCCTCCAGTGGTGAGCAGTTCTTC
V: TRBV25-1; J: TRBJ2-7; D: .; size: .; CDR3: CASSEPGLLTYEQYF; DNA: TGTGCCAGCAGTGAACCGGGACTCCTAACCTACGAGCAGTACTTC
V: TRBV7-2; J: TRBJ2-2; D: TRBD2; size: .; CDR3: CASSLRVAGVGTGELFF; DNA: TGTGCCAGCAGCTTAAGAGTAGCGGGAGTTGGAACCGGGGAGCTGTTTTTT
V: TRBV5-5; J: TRBJ1-1; D: TRBD1; size: .; CDR3: CASSRDSEAFF; DNA: TGTGCCAGCAGTCGGGACAGCGAAGCTTTCTTT
V: TRBV7-9; J: TRBJ2-1; D: TRBD2; size: .; CDR3: CASSLSGSSYNEQFF; DNA: TGTGCCAGCAGCTTGAGCGGGAGCTCCTACAATGAGCAGTTCTTC
V: TRBV9; J: TRBJ2-3; D: .; size: .; CDR3: CASSVTGNPATGDTQYF; DNA: TGTGCCAGCAGCGTTACCGGCAACCCAGCTACCGGGGATACGCAGTATTTT
V: TRBV7-8; J: TRBJ1-4; D: .; size: .; CDR3: CASGQTEKLFF; DNA: TGTGCCAGCGGACAGACCGAAAAACTGTTTTTT
V: TRBV27; J: TRBJ1-4; D: .; size: .; CDR3: CASSLRVWDTSQTNEKLFF; DNA: TGTGCCAGCAGTTTAAGGGTTTGGGACACGAGCCAGACGAATGAAAAACTGTTTTTT
V: TRBV7-6; J: TRBJ2-1; D: .; size: .; CDR3: CASSLELAVPYNEQFF; DNA: TGTGCCAGCAGCTTAGAGTTAGCGGTTCCCTACAATGAGCAGTTCTTC
V: TRBV5-1; J: TRBJ2-6; D: .; size: .; CDR3: CASSPGGSGANVLTF; DNA: TGCGCCAGCAGCCCAGGAGGATCTGGGGCCAACGTCCTGACTTTC
V: TRBV19; J: TRBJ1-5; D: .; size: .; CDR3: CASSILGEGNQPQHF; DNA: TGTGCCAGTAGTATATTGGGTGAGGGCAATCAGCCCCAGCATTTT